Listed below are T cell receptor beta chains from one sample, sequenced in a study of CD8+CD57+ T cells in acquired aplastic anemia. MiXCR, applied by TCRdb to the reads, yields one record per CDR3 protein. The sample lists 150,000 to 200,000 distinct CDR3 sequences, roughly 40% occurring once. The sequencing sample was made of sorted CD4+, CD8+, or CD8+CD57+ T cells (not recorded which) from PBMCs. The source is a human donor in good health. The CDR3 runs from the conserved cysteine through the conserved F or W. A D gene is named only where the DNA matches it firmly. Rows may omit the clone size; those that give it use once, few, many or a size class.

abundance	v_gene	d_gene	j_gene	CDR3aa	CDR3nt
many	TRBV7-2	NA	TRBJ1-1	CASSPRGGTEAFF	TGTGCCAGCAGCCCGAGGGGGGGCACTGAAGCTTTCTTT
NA	TRBV7-9	TRBD1	TRBJ2-7	CASSSTPDRSLSYEQYF	TGTGCCAGCAGTTCGACCCCGGACAGGTCCCTCTCCTACGAGCAGTACTTC
NA	TRBV11-2	NA	TRBJ2-7	CASSRPGGAIYEQYF	TGTGCCAGCAGCCGACCTGGGGGGGCCATTTACGAGCAGTACTTC
NA	TRBV12-3/TRBV12-4	TRBD2	TRBJ2-7	CASSTGLAGQGQYF	TGTGCCAGCAGTACGGGACTAGCGGGCCAGGGGCAGTACTTC
NA	TRBV6-4	NA	TRBJ2-7	CASSDRRGSYEQYF	TGTGCCAGCAGTGATCGGCGAGGCTCCTACGAGCAGTACTTC
few	TRBV20-1	TRBD1	TRBJ2-1	CSASTGTDYNEQFF	TGCAGTGCTAGTACCGGGACAGATTACAATGAGCAGTTCTTC
few	TRBV10-3	NA	TRBJ2-2	CASSPRRGKKDYTGELFF	TGTGCCAGCAGTCCCCGAAGAGGGAAGAAGGACTACACCGGGGAGCTGTTTTTT
many	TRBV20-1	NA	TRBJ1-6	CSAPTGPLNSPLHF	TGCAGTGCCCCCACAGGGCCGCTTAATTCACCCCTCCACTTT
many	TRBV6-5	TRBD1	TRBJ1-2	CASSYKGQGPIYGYTF	TGTGCCAGCAGTTACAAGGGACAGGGGCCGATTTATGGCTACACCTTC
once	TRBV12-3/TRBV12-4	NA	TRBJ1-2	CASSPTVILNYGYTF	TGTGCCAGCAGTCCGACCGTAATTCTTAACTATGGCTACACCTTC
many	TRBV6-5	NA	TRBJ2-2	CASSFRADTGELFF	TGTGCCAGCAGTTTCAGGGCGGACACCGGGGAGCTGTTTTTT
few	TRBV3-1	NA	TRBJ2-5	CASSPEIGGWETQYF	TGTGCCAGCAGCCCAGAAATAGGAGGTTGGGAGACCCAGTACTTC
many	TRBV7-3	TRBD1	TRBJ2-2	CASSLLRQGPLNTGELFF	TGTGCCAGCAGCTTATTGCGACAGGGTCCATTGAACACCGGGGAGCTGTTTTTT
once	TRBV6-1	NA	TRBJ2-3	CASSEGVETDTQYF	TGTGCCAGCAGTGAAGGTGTGGAGACAGATACGCAGTATTTT
many	TRBV9	NA	TRBJ1-6	CASSDRESGYSPLHF	TGTGCCAGCAGCGACAGGGAAAGTGGATATTCACCCCTCCACTTT
many	TRBV20-1	TRBD1	TRBJ1-6	CSANRQGGSPLHF	TGCAGTGCTAACCGACAGGGGGGTTCACCCCTCCACTTT
few	TRBV6-5	NA	TRBJ1-3	CASSYSGVRGNTIYF	TGTGCCAGCAGTTACTCTGGAGTTCGTGGAAACACCATATATTTT
many	TRBV19	NA	TRBJ2-5	CASSMGMGGETQYF	TGTGCCAGTAGTATGGGTATGGGGGGAGAGACCCAGTACTTC
NA	TRBV7-6	NA	TRBJ2-7	CASSSGSLVEQYF	TGTGCCAGCAGCTCCGGGTCCCTCGTGGAGCAGTACTTC
NA	TRBV10-3	NA	TRBJ2-3	CAISLDSLDTQYF	TGTGCCATCAGTTTAGACTCGCTAGATACGCAGTATTTT
many	TRBV5-1	NA	TRBJ1-2	CASSLAGYGYTF	TGCGCCAGCAGCTTGGCAGGATATGGCTACACCTTC
NA	TRBV24-1	TRBD1	TRBJ1-2	CATSDRQGAGYTF	TGTGCCACCAGTGACCGACAGGGAGCAGGCTACACCTTC
many	TRBV6-1	NA	TRBJ1-6	CASSTRQAGSPLHF	TGTGCCAGCAGTACCAGACAGGCGGGCTCACCCCTCCACTTT
NA	TRBV12-5	TRBD2	TRBJ2-1	CASALGGGSYNEQFF	TGTGCTAGTGCTCTCGGCGGGGGCTCCTACAATGAGCAGTTCTTC
many	TRBV7-3	TRBD2	TRBJ2-7	CASSLTSGQGEQYF	TGTGCCAGCAGCTTAACTAGCGGGCAAGGCGAGCAGTACTTC
NA	TRBV7-9	NA	TRBJ2-7	CASSRDRLSYEQYF	TGTGCCAGCAGCCGAGACAGGCTATCCTACGAGCAGTACTTC
many	TRBV30	TRBD1	TRBJ1-1	CAWIPGQKNTEAFF	TGTGCCTGGATACCGGGACAGAAGAACACTGAAGCTTTCTTT